Ten or more counts support the clone carrying this TCR beta chain. The antigen remains unidentified. Amplified material comprised TCR beta CDR3 regions derived from RNA transcripts. Second-round multiplex PCR followed a first-round RT-PCR using HTBI primers. Using its own MiXCR run on the multiplex PCR reads, TCRdb lists one record per CDR3 protein. The profile shows about 740,000 distinct CDR3 sequences, roughly 40% of them singletons. The data stem from a study of Graves' ophthalmopathy and Graves' hyperthyroidism. Study-level findings and limits: Most expanded clonotypes from thyroid (those above 0.001 frequency) were also found in blood.

From germline, CDR1 is SQVTM and CDR2 ANQGSEA. The CDR3 sequence is 13 residues long. The V end lost 4 bases, the J end lost 0 bases, and 9 bases lay between the germline ends. Orbital computed tomography, together with clinical symptoms, serum thyroxine, TRAb and thyroid ultrasound, was used for diagnosis. This TCR was sampled from an adult man with Graves' ophthalmopathy. The chain is built from TRBV29-1 and TRBJ1-1; unclear D gene. The sample comprised peripheral blood. The CDR3 protein is CSVVRAMNTEAFF. The CDR3 DNA reads as TGCAGCGTTGTTCGGGCGATGAACACTGAAGCTTTCTTT.